The 26 T cell receptor beta chains in this list originate from one sample, sequenced in a study of T cell responses to AZD1222 COVID-19 vaccine. TCRdb keeps only in-frame clones here, not all; method: immunoSEQ multiplex PCR. The sample includes tens of thousands of clones, around 90% of them seen just once. Sequences were derived from peripheral blood, sampled 28 days after the second AZD1222 dose. The receptors here all came from an adult who received the AZD1222 COVID-19 vaccine.

The sample holds a few counts of this clone. The J gene is TRBJ2-2, the V gene TRBV5-1; D unclear. The germline gives CDR1 SGHRS, CDR2 YFSETQ. The CDR3 sequence is 12 residues long. V was cut by 0 bases and J by 6 bases, with 3 bases left in between. CDR3 residues: CASSLASGELFF. For the CDR3, the DNA is TGCGCCAGCAGCTTGGCCTCCGGGGAGCTGTTTTTT.

J is TRBJ1-2 and V is TRBV7-9; D remains ambiguous. CDR1 SEHNR and CDR2 FQNEAQ come from the germline V gene (reference sequence). The CDR3 spans 10 residues. V lost 7 bases, J lost 8 bases, and 8 bases lay in between. CDR3: CASNPGGYTF. For the CDR3, the DNA is TGTGCCAGCAACCCGGGGGGCTACACCTTC.

The chain recombines TRBV11-2 with TRBJ2-7, with unresolved D. This CDR3 has 13 residues. Trimming left V 3 bases short and J 5 bases short, with 11 bases between. Germline loops: CDR1 SGHAT, CDR2 FQNNGV. In DNA form, the CDR3 reads TGTGCCAGCAGCTTGTCCGACTTGAACGAGCAGTACTTC. This codes for CASSLSDLNEQYF.

DNA of the CDR3: TGTGCCAGCAGCTCGTTTAGATTGACAGGGGGCGACTATGGCTACACCTTC. Its protein product is CASSSFRLTGGDYGYTF. V and J are TRBV7-9 and TRBJ1-2; 10 positions match TRBD1. The CDR3 consists of 17 residues. Germline V gives CDR1 SEHNR, CDR2 FQNEAQ (reference sequence). J was trimmed by 3 bases and V by 4 bases; bases with no gene match: 11.

In its sample, this clone was seen a few times. CDR3 protein: CASSLLGQRTTEAFF. In DNA form, the CDR3 reads TGTGCCAGCAGCTTATTGGGACAGAGGACCACTGAAGCTTTCTTT. The chain carries TRBV7-8 and TRBJ1-1, with 7 bases lining up with TRBD1. This CDR3 is built from 15 residues. V shed 2 bases, J shed 4 bases, and the junction held 7 bases outside the gene matches. The germline V gene encodes CDR1 SGHVS and CDR2 FQNEAQ.

This chain uses TRBV11-3 with TRBJ1-1; unclear D gene. The ends were cut back, 10 bases at V and 8 bases at J, with 20 bases in the middle. CDR1 and CDR2 from the germline V gene are SGHNT and YENEEA. This CDR3 has 13 amino acids. DNA for the CDR3: TGTGCCAACCCACAGATGAACACTGTGGAAGCTTTCTTT. Amino acid sequence: CANPQMNTVEAFF. The full variable domain, in which reference TRBV11-3 and TRBJ1-1 provide the parts outside the CDR3, is EAGVVQSPRYKIIEKKQPVAFWCNPISGHNTLYWYLQNLGQGPELLIRYENEEAVDDSQLPKDRFSAERLKGVDSTLKIQPAELGDSAVYLCANPQMNTVEAFFGQGTRLTVV.

The CDR3 DNA reads TGCGCCAGCAGCCAAGAACTAGCGGGAGGAACAGATACGCAGTATTTT. Its protein is CASSQELAGGTDTQYF. The V and J genes are TRBV4-3 and TRBJ2-3; 12 bases agree with TRBD2. This CDR3 is 16 amino acids long. Germline V gene data show CDR1 as LGHNA and CDR2 as YSLEER. Unmatched junction bases numbered 1, after V lost 0 bases and J lost 3 bases.

V gene TRBV7-3 combines with J gene TRBJ2-3, with D possibly being TRBD1 (6 bases). Germline CDR1 and CDR2: SGHTA and FQGTGA. Trimming shortened V by 1 base and J by 3 bases, and 8 bases separated the two germline ends. The CDR3 length is 14 residues. The CDR3 loop is CASSLRRGTDTQYF. CDR3 in DNA: TGTGCCAGCAGCTTAAGAAGGGGGACAGATACGCAGTATTTT.

The rearrangement joins TRBV27 to TRBJ2-1; 8 nucleotides line up with TRBD2. The V and J ends lost 2 bases and 5 bases, in that order; junction bases with no gene match: 8. This CDR3 is 16 amino acids long. Germline-derived CDR1 and CDR2 are MNHEY and SMNVEV (reference sequence). The CDR3 bases are TGTGCCAGCAGTTTACTCAGTAGCGGGGTCCACAATGAGCAGTTCTTC. Translated: CASSLLSSGVHNEQFF.

The chain is built from TRBV7-2 and TRBJ2-3, with 9 bases aligning to TRBD1. The V gene's germline CDR1 is SGHTA and CDR2 FQGNSA. There are 13 residues in the CDR3. The ends lost 5 bases at V and 8 bases at J; junction bases unmatched: 5. CDR3 nucleotide sequence: TGTGCCAGCAGCAGACAGGGGGTGGTTACGCAGTATTTT. Amino acids: CASSRQGVVTQYF.

The genes are TRBV18 and TRBJ2-2, with D unresolved. The CDR3 is made up of 14 amino acids. Germline V CDR1 and CDR2: KGHSH, LQKENI. Trimming took off 3 bases at V and 7 bases at J, with 12 bases between the two ends. As DNA, the CDR3 is TGTGCCAGCTCACCCGGTTGGGCAGGCGGGGAGCTGTTTTTT. It yields the protein CASSPGWAGGELFF.

The chain couples TRBV15 to TRBJ1-5; no firm D call. The length of the CDR3 is 15 residues. The V and J ends lost 0 bases and 0 bases respectively, with 6 bases between them. Germline V gene lookup returns CDR1 LNHNV and CDR2 YYDKDF (reference sequence). The CDR3 loop is CATSREPYSNQPQHF. CDR3 bases: TGTGCCACCAGCAGAGAACCCTATAGCAATCAGCCCCAGCATTTT.

This chain joins TRBV18 and TRBJ1-4; D is possibly TRBD1 (5 bases). CDR3 length equals 15 residues. CDR1 is KGHSH and CDR2 is LQKENI in the germline V gene. Trimming removed 8 bases from V and 2 bases from J, with 15 bases in between. CDR3 bases: TGTGCCAGCCGGGAATGGGCAGGGACTAATGAAAAACTGTTTTTT. Translating gives CASREWAGTNEKLFF. Based on the CDR3 plus reference TRBV18 and TRBJ1-4, the full variable domain is NAGVMQNPRHLVRRRGQEARLRCSPMKGHSHVYWYRQLPEEGLKFMVYLQKENIIDESGMPKERFSAEFPKEGPSILRIQQVVRGDSAAYFCASREWAGTNEKLFFGSGTQLSVL.

This chain links TRBV18 with TRBJ1-1; a weak D match, TRBD1 (6 bases). V lost 3 bases and J lost 1, with 12 bases in between. Germline-derived CDR1 and CDR2 are KGHSH and LQKENI. The CDR3 has 15 amino acids. The CDR3 nucleotides read TGTGCCAGCTCACCTTCCCCGGGACAGAACACTGAAGCTTTCTTT. It encodes CASSPSPGQNTEAFF.

This clone was seen a single time. The V call is TRBV4-2, the J call TRBJ2-3; 7 nucleotides agree with TRBD2. The CDR3 spans 16 residues. The V gene end was trimmed by 0 bases and the J gene end by 3 bases; junction bases not matched to a gene: 6. Germline CDR1 is LGHNA and CDR2 is YNFKEQ. CDR3 DNA sequence: TGTGCCAGCAGCCAAGATCGACTAGCTAGAACAGATACGCAGTATTTT. Its protein is CASSQDRLARTDTQYF.

This clone was seen only once. This rearrangement joins TRBV21-1 to TRBJ2-4; TRBD1 is the table's D call, not checked against the DNA. TRBV21-1 is noted as a pseudogene. The CDR3 runs to 12 residues. The DNA for the CDR3 is TGTGCCAGCAGCAAAGGGGACAGACGGGAGTACTTC. Amino acids: CASSKGDRREYF.

The V gene is TRBV19, the J gene TRBJ2-2; possibly TRBD2 for D (6 bases). The germline V gene encodes CDR1 LNHDA and CDR2 SQIVND (reference sequence). This CDR3 spans 14 amino acids. Trimming left V 6 bases short and J 5 bases short, with 13 bases between. The CDR3 DNA follows: TGTGCCAGTAGAGAGCGGGTCAGTACCGGGGAGCTGTTTTTT. It encodes CASRERVSTGELFF.

The chain uses TRBV6-6 and TRBJ1-4; D is uncertain. Per the germline V gene, CDR1 is MNHNY and CDR2 is SVGAGI (reference sequence). CDR3 length: 15 amino acids. Between the trimmed V and J ends, which lost 6 bases and 1 base, there was a span of 12 bases. CDR3 residues: CASSETGRTNEKLFF. CDR3 coding DNA: TGTGCCAGCAGCGAGACGGGGAGAACTAATGAAAAACTGTTTTTT.

This rearrangement joins TRBV18 to TRBJ1-2; maybe TRBD1 (6 bases). This CDR3 region has 12 residues. Trimming removed 5 bases at V and 5 bases at J, with 9 bases between. CDR1 and CDR2 (germline): KGHSH, LQKENI. This CDR3 is CASSSQGYGYTF. CDR3 nucleotide sequence: TGTGCCAGCTCATCCCAGGGGTATGGCTACACCTTC.

The J gene is TRBJ2-5, the V gene TRBV7-9; 10 bases are shared with TRBD1. Germline loops: CDR1 SEHNR, CDR2 FQNEAQ (reference sequence). The CDR3 runs to 16 residues. V shed 6 bases and J 1 base; nucleotides not matched to a gene: 8. This CDR3 reads CASRYLGQGVQETQYF. The DNA of the CDR3 is TGTGCCAGCAGGTATCTCGGACAGGGGGTCCAAGAGACCCAGTACTTC.

V is TRBV19 and J is TRBJ1-1; D is uncertain. V was pared by 8 bases and J by 5 bases, with 24 bases between. The CDR3 sequence is 16 residues long. Germline V lookup: CDR1 LNHDA, CDR2 SQIVND (reference sequence). CDR3: CASLSGPVVGKTEAFF. Here the CDR3 DNA reads TGTGCCAGTCTCTCGGGCCCGGTAGTCGGAAAGACTGAAGCTTTCTTT.

J is TRBJ2-1 and V is TRBV30; TRBD2 matches at 9 bases. CDR1 GTSNPN and CDR2 SVGIG come from the germline V gene (reference sequence). Trimming cost V 3 bases and J 5 bases; bases outside gene matches: 8. The CDR3 spans 15 residues. The CDR3 protein is CAWRWGTSSNNEQFF. The CDR3 coding sequence is TGTGCCTGGAGATGGGGGACTAGCTCAAACAATGAGCAGTTCTTC.

This chain's CDR3 is CASSGGGSGTSYEQYF. CDR3 coding DNA: TGTGCCAGCAGCGGGGGGGGTAGCGGGACCTCCTACGAGCAGTACTTC. The genes are TRBV11-2 and TRBJ2-7, with 8 bases identical to TRBD2. The V and J ends lost 5 bases and 0 bases, in that order; junction bases with no gene match: 9. The CDR3 has 16 amino acids. The germline V gene has CDR1 SGHAT and CDR2 FQNNGV.

This chain joins TRBV2 and TRBJ1-5, with a weak D call TRBD1 (6 bases). V was cut by 7 bases and J by 0 bases, with 13 bases left in between. Germline assignment: CDR1 SNHLY and CDR2 FYNNEI. The CDR3 has 15 residues. The DNA for the CDR3 is TGTGCCAGCAATAGGGGGGGGTATAGCAATCAGCCCCAGCATTTT. Its protein product is CASNRGGYSNQPQHF.

The CDR3 here is CASSPTAGRPSGNTIYF. The CDR3, as DNA: TGTGCCAGCAGCCCTACCGCAGGGCGACCCTCTGGAAACACCATATATTTT. This chain joins TRBV7-8 and TRBJ1-3, with TRBD1 as a possible D gene (5 bases). The CDR3 consists of 17 residues. Trimming left V 5 bases short and J 0 bases short, with 17 bases between. CDR1 is SGHVS, CDR2 FQNEAQ, per germline.

The rearrangement uses TRBV30 and TRBJ2-3; TRBD2 matches at 10 bases. This CDR3 comprises 15 residues. Germline V gene sequence: CDR1 GTSNPN, CDR2 SVGIG (reference sequence). Germline trimming cut 2 bases from V and 5 bases from J; bases unmatched to any gene: 7. The CDR3 bases are TGTGCCTGGAGTCCGGCTAGCGGGAGAGGAGATACGCAGTATTTT. Residues: CAWSPASGRGDTQYF.